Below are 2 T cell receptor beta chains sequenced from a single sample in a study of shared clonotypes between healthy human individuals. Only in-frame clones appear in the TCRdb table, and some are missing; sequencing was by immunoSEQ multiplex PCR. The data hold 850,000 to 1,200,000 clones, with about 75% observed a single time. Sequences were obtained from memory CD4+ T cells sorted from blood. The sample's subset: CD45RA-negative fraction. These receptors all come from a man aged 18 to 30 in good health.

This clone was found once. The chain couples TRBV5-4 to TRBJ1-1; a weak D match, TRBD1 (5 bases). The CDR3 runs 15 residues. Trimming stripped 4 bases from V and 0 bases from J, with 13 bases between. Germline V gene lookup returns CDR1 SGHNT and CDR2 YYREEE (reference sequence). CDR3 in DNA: TGTGCCAGCAGCCACCAGGGACTGCTGAACACTGAAGCTTTCTTT. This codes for CASSHQGLLNTEAFF.

CDR3 DNA sequence: TGCAGCGTTCCGGGACAGGGGGCAACCCCTACAAAGGCTTTCTTT. Its protein product is CSVPGQGATPTKAFF. The chain has TRBV29-1 and TRBJ1-1, with 12 bases that match TRBD1. The germline V gene has CDR1 SQVTM and CDR2 ANQGSEA. The CDR3 spans 15 residues. V shed 5 bases, J shed 11 bases, and the junction held 15 bases outside the gene matches.